The 9 T cell receptor beta chains below all came from one sample that was sequenced in a study of blood T cell repertoires in COVID-19 (dated by TCRdb to about 2020). Libraries were built with the immunoSEQ multiplex PCR assay. The table was pulled from immuneACCESS by TCRdb, which kept in-frame rearrangements only. Such tables lose some clones; where checked, under half of the loss comes from unresolved V genes, and the rest has no known cause. A total of over 200,000 clones appear in this sample, more than 80% of them only once. The ten largest make up about 1.3% of the sample. The sequenced material came from peripheral blood. The receptor source for this set is a woman in her 30s with COVID-19, enrolled during active disease.

The sample holds a few counts of this clone. V is TRBV2 and J is TRBJ2-3; 7 bases are a match to TRBD2. The V gene end was trimmed by 6 bases and the J gene end by 9 bases; junction bases not matched to a gene: 3. The CDR3 consists of 11 residues. The germline V gene has CDR1 SNHLY and CDR2 FYNNEI. The CDR3 nucleotides read TGTGCCAGCAGAGTACTAGCGACGCAGTATTTT. This gives the protein CASRVLATQYF.

CDR3 amino acids: CSVGFGGNQPQHF. CDR3 bases: TGCAGCGTTGGATTCGGGGGCAATCAGCCCCAGCATTTT. The chain has TRBV29-1 and TRBJ1-5; no definite D call. This CDR3 spans 13 amino acids. The germline V gene has CDR1 SQVTM and CDR2 ANQGSEA. Between the trimmed V and J ends, which lost 4 bases and 2 bases, there was a span of 9 bases.

The V gene is TRBV20-1, the J gene TRBJ2-3, with 9 positions matching TRBD2. Trimming removed 3 bases from V and 4 bases from J; junction bases left unmatched: 5. CDR1 is DFQATT, CDR2 SNEGSKA, per germline (reference sequence). The CDR3 is made up of 14 amino acids. The chain's CDR3 is CSASSGSRSDTQYF. Here the CDR3 DNA reads TGCAGTGCTAGTAGCGGGAGTAGATCAGATACGCAGTATTTT.

The chain has TRBV28 and TRBJ1-4; no reliable D call. Germline CDR1 and CDR2: MDHEN and SYDVKM. The CDR3 extends over 13 amino acids. Trimming took off 2 bases at V and 5 bases at J, with 6 bases between the two ends. CDR3 sequence (DNA): TGTGCCAGCAGTTTAGCACAAAATGAAAAACTGTTTTTT. It translates to CASSLAQNEKLFF.

The chain is built from TRBV27 and TRBJ2-1, with TRBD1 identical over 7 bases. With V trimmed by 0 bases and J by 2 bases, 4 bases remained unmatched. The CDR3 loop spans 16 amino acids. Germline CDR1 is MNHEY and CDR2 is SMNVEV (reference sequence). Written as DNA, the CDR3 is TGTGCCAGCAGTTTATCATTGGGGACAGCCTACAATGAGCAGTTCTTC. It specifies CASSLSLGTAYNEQFF.

This clone was seen only once. The V gene is TRBV20-1, the J gene TRBJ2-1; perhaps TRBD2 as D (6 bases). CDR3 size: 10 residues. Per germline, CDR1 DFQATT and CDR2 SNEGSKA (reference sequence). V gave up 5 bases and J gave up 11 bases, with 10 bases separating them. The CDR3, as DNA: TGCAGTGCTGTAGCGGTTCAGCAGTTCTTC. It encodes CSAVAVQQFF.

V is TRBV28 and J is TRBJ2-3, with D maybe TRBD1 (7 bases). The ends were cut back, 3 bases at V and 2 bases at J, with 12 bases in the middle. The CDR3 is 15 residues long. In germline, CDR1 is MDHEN, CDR2 SYDVKM. The CDR3 nucleotides read TGTGCCAGCAGTTTGCGACAGGGACTCACAGATACGCAGTATTTT. This sequence encodes CASSLRQGLTDTQYF. Full variable domain (remainder filled in from reference TRBV28 and TRBJ2-3): DVKVTQSSRYLVKRTGEKVFLECVQDMDHENMFWYRQDPGLGLRLIYFSYDVKMKEKGDIPEGYSVSREKKERFSLILESASTNQTSMYLCASSLRQGLTDTQYFGPGTRLTVL.

CDR3 loop: CASGPGLAHYNEQFF. The CDR3 DNA sequence: TGTGCTAGTGGTCCGGGACTAGCGCATTACAATGAGCAGTTCTTC. The rearrangement uses TRBV12-5 and TRBJ2-1; TRBD2 aligns across 10 bases. The ends lost 5 bases at V and 4 bases at J; junction bases unmatched: 5. Germline CDR1 is LGHNT and CDR2 is FRNRAP. CDR3 length: 15 amino acids.

This CDR3 reads CATRLAKYQETQYF. CDR3 DNA sequence: TGCGCCACAAGACTAGCCAAGTACCAAGAGACCCAGTACTTC. This rearrangement joins TRBV10-1 to TRBJ2-5, with 7 bases that match TRBD2. The CDR3 length is 14 residues. With 10 bases clipped from V and 0 bases from J, the junction kept 8 bases outside the gene matches. Germline CDR1 WNHNN, CDR2 SYGVQD (reference sequence).